The 13 T cell receptor beta chains reported below all come from one sample, sequenced in a study of tissue T cells after allogeneic stem cell transplantation (dated 2022 in TCRdb). Preparation of the library involved the immunoSEQ multiplex PCR assay. The source is immuneACCESS, and TCRdb retained only in-frame sequences with V and J called. Part of the clones is not carried over; for the studies checked, unresolved V genes explain less than half of this, and the remainder is unexplained. In all, the sample holds about 1,300 clones, and about 50% of those were seen once. The biggest ten clones account for around 13% of the sample. According to the study, the label for this sample's time point signals: mouse harvest day 7 after allogeneic transplant. Mouse grafts combined 10^7 T-cell-depleted bone marrow cells with 10^6 splenic CD5+ T cells, given via tail vein injection. Material for sequencing was liver tissue. The receptors come from a female BALB/c mouse given C57BL/6 T cells with graft-versus-host disease after an allogeneic hematopoietic cell transplant.

To note about this clone: Genes and germline are mouse. With the read ending 1 residue before the CDR3 end, the germline J gene is used to fill in that end. The J gene is TRBJ1-4, the V gene TRBV1; unclear D gene. The CDR3 sequence is 13 residues long. The V end lost 4 bases, the J end lost 0 bases, and 3 bases lay between the germline ends. Germline values: CDR1 NSQYPW, CDR2 LRSPGD (reference sequence). The chain's CDR3 is CTCSEFSNERLFF. The covered CDR3 bases are TGCACCTGCAGTGAGTTTTCCAACGAAAGATTATTT. Supplemented by reference TRBV1 and TRBJ1-4, the full variable domain reads VTLLEQNPRWRLVPRGQAVNLRCILKNSQYPWMSWYQQDLQKQLQWLFTLRSPGDKEVKSLPGADYLATRVTDTELRLQVANMSQGRTLYCTCSEFSNERLFFGHGTKLSVL.

Relative to its sample, this clone is large. Mouse names are used for the genes. The read falls 1 residue short of the CDR3 end, and the missing part is taken from the germline J gene. J is TRBJ1-5 and V is TRBV13-1; no clear D gene. Trimming shortened V by 1 base and J by 4 bases, and 3 bases separated the two germline ends. The length of the CDR3 is 12 residues. CDR1 is NSHNY and CDR2 is SYGAGN in the germline V gene. CDR3 loop: CASSDQNQAPLF. The part of the CDR3 DNA that was read is TGTGCCAGCAGTGATCAGAACCAGGCTCCGCTT.

This clone occurred once. Gene names and germline match the mouse. The CDR3 extends 1 residue past the end of the read, so its final part is completed from the germline J gene. This rearrangement joins TRBV23 to TRBJ1-1; no check of the table's D call, TRBD1, against the DNA was made. The V gene's germline CDR1 is KGHTA and CDR2 FQNQQP. This CDR3 has 12 residues. CDR3 DNA (partial): TGCTCCAGCAGTCAAAACACAGCCGAAGTCTTC. Translated, it gives CSSSQNTAEVF. The complete CDR3 reads CSSSQNTAEVFF.

With respect to this clone: The gene names here belong to mouse. The read ends 1 residue shy of where the CDR3 ends; the end is completed using the germline J gene. The rearrangement links TRBV26 to TRBJ1-1, with TRBD1 as a possible D gene (6 bases). With 4 bases removed from V and 0 bases from J, the gap between germline ends came to 6 bases. CDR1 KGHPV and CDR2 FQNQEV come from the germline V gene (reference sequence). The CDR3 is 13 residues long. Incomplete CDR3 DNA: TGTGCCAGCAGTCAGGGGGAGAACACAGAAGTCTTC. Translating it yields CASSQGENTEVF. The entire CDR3 protein reads CASSQGENTEVFF.

This clone was observed once. Genes and germline are mouse. The read comes to an end 1 residue before the CDR3 does, leaving the germline J gene to fill in the end. The rearrangement joins TRBV29 to TRBJ1-6, with a possible D match to TRBD1 (6 bases). TRBJ1-6 is labeled an ORF, and its function is uncertain. The CDR3 spans 13 residues. V lost 5 bases and J 10 bases, leaving 12 bases between the germline ends. Germline V gene lookup returns CDR1 MSHET and CDR2 SYDVDS. The CDR3 loop reads CASSPRGGSPLYF. CDR3 bases read: TGTGCTAGCAGTCCCAGGGGTGGGTCGCCCCTCTAC.

As concerns this clone: Any gene name here is a mouse gene name. The observed sequence ends 1 residue before the CDR3 terminus, with the missing tail filled in from the germline J gene. This chain links TRBV26 with TRBJ1-1, with D tentatively TRBD1 (6 bases). This CDR3 has 11 amino acids. Germline assignment: CDR1 KGHPV and CDR2 FQNQEV (reference sequence). The V gene lost 4 bases and the J gene lost 7 bases, with 7 bases spanning the gap. The sequenced CDR3 bases are TGTGCCAGCAGTCGACAGGAAGAAGTCTTC. It codes for CASSRQEEVF. The whole CDR3 reads CASSRQEEVFF. The whole variable domain, remainder taken from reference TRBV26 and TRBJ1-1, is NSKVIQTPRYLVKGQGQKAKMRCIPEKGHPVVFWYQQNKNNEFKFLINFQNQEVLQQIDMTEKRFSAECPSNSPCSLEIQSSEAGDSALYLCASSRQEEVFFGKGTRLTVV.

A note on this clone: Here the gene names and germline are mouse. Coverage ceases 1 residue before the CDR3 finishes, and the germline J gene fills in the end. V and J are TRBV23 and TRBJ2-3; the table's TRBD2 call for D was not verified on the DNA. The V gene's germline CDR1 is KGHTA and CDR2 FQNQQP. This CDR3 has 16 residues. The CDR3: CSSSQSGGGSAETLYF. Partial CDR3 DNA: TGCTCCAGCAGTCAATCTGGGGGGGGTAGTGCAGAAACGCTGTAT.

In its sample, this clone was seen a few times. Germline is not matched at one junction end, which may reflect a read error. The gene names here belong to mouse. Partial CDR3 DNA: TGTGCCAGCAGTCTGAACATCCAGGCTCCGCTT. Its translation: CASSLNIQAPL. The whole CDR3 protein is CASSLNIQAPLF. V and J are TRBV26 and TRBJ1-5; D is unresolved. The read gets to within 1 residue of the CDR3 end, and the germline J gene fills in the rest. Germline CDR1 KGHPV, CDR2 FQNQEV (reference sequence). The CDR3 extends over 12 amino acids.

Points on this clone: The listed genes are named as in mouse. CDR3 sequence reads: CAWSLLGGRSYEQYF. The DNA read from the CDR3 is TGTGCCTGGAGTCTACTGGGGGGGCGCTCCTATGAACAGTAC. J is TRBJ2-7 and V is TRBV31; 11 bases map to TRBD2. The CDR3 is cut off 1 residue early in the read; its end comes from the germline J gene. CDR3 length equals 15 residues. Germline loops: CDR1 GKSSPN, CDR2 SITVG. Germline trimming cut 0 bases from V and 0 bases from J; bases unmatched to any gene: 1.

On this clone itself: The gene names given are mouse names. The sequence runs out 1 residue before the end of the CDR3; the remainder is reconstructed from the germline J gene. The J gene is TRBJ2-5, the V gene TRBV26, with D possibly matching TRBD1 (5 bases). The V end lost 2 bases, the J end lost 4 bases, and 7 bases lay between the germline ends. There are 13 residues in the CDR3. CDR1 is KGHPV and CDR2 is FQNQEV in the germline V gene (reference sequence). CDR3: CASSLPGKDTQYF. The DNA read from the CDR3 is TGTGCCAGCAGTCTGCCAGGGAAAGACACCCAGTAC.

Remarks on this clone: Gene names and germline match the mouse. The CDR3: CASSPTPNSDYTF. The sequenced part of the CDR3 DNA is TGTGCCAGCAGCCCGACACCAAACTCCGACTACACC. The chain has TRBV4 and TRBJ1-2; D is undetermined. The read terminates 1 residue ahead of where the CDR3 ends, so the germline J gene completes it. With 5 bases removed from V and 0 bases from J, the gap between germline ends came to 7 bases. Germline-derived CDR1 and CDR2 are LGHDT and YNNKQL (reference sequence). The CDR3 sequence is 13 residues long.

In the case of this clone: Here the gene names and germline are mouse. Sequencing ends 1 residue short of the CDR3 end; the germline J gene provides the rest. The chain combines TRBV26 with TRBJ1-4; tentative D call: TRBD1 (5 bases). V lost 3 bases to trimming and J lost 2 bases, with 7 bases between them. CDR1 KGHPV and CDR2 FQNQEV come from the germline V gene (reference sequence). This CDR3 contains 14 residues. The sequenced CDR3 bases are TGTGCCAGCAGTCTAGAGGGGTCCAACGAAAGATTATTT. Its translation: CASSLEGSNERLF. The full CDR3 protein is CASSLEGSNERLFF.

Worth noting for this clone: All gene names here are mouse names. The CDR3 is cut off 1 residue early in the read; its end comes from the germline J gene. The rearrangement uses TRBV12-1 and TRBJ2-7, with no clear D. Germline CDR1 and CDR2: SGHSN and HYEKVE. V shed 2 bases and J shed 4 bases, with 8 bases lying between them. The CDR3 is 12 residues long. The DNA read from the CDR3 is TGTGCCAGCTCTCCCACAGATTATGAACAGTAC. Protein sequence: CASSPTDYEQY. The entire CDR3 sequence reads CASSPTDYEQYF. The variable domain in full, completed from reference TRBV12-1 and TRBJ2-7, reads DSGVVQSPRHIIKEKGGRSVLTCIPISGHSNVVWYQQTLGKELKFLIQHYEKVERDKGFLPSRFSVQQFDDYHSEMNMSALELEDSAMYFCASSPTDYEQYFGPGTRLTVL.